The following is a TCR beta chain sequence with its context. The sample is drawn from a study of blood T cell repertoires in COVID-19. Across the whole study: T cells, B-cell-depleted T cells, or PBMCs provided the cDNA or gDNA that served as material.

Seattle participants joined during active infection and were tracked over time. Under the authors' procedure: Amplifying reference gene primers gave estimates of nucleated cell counts. Libraries were prepared by immunoSEQ multiplex PCR; TCRdb keeps only in-frame clonotypes and omits some of them. V and J calls and clone size follow that table, whereas D and trimming were derived from the DNA. The sample records roughly 160,000 clones, around nine tenths being singletons. The clonotype originates from a woman aged 70-85 years with COVID-19, enrolled during active disease. The sample taken for sequencing was peripheral blood.

The CDR3 bases are TGTGCCAGCAGTGACTATGCGGGGGCCACCACAGATACGCAGTATTTT. Protein sequence: CASSDYAGATTDTQYF. The chain is built from TRBV6-4 and TRBJ2-3, with D perhaps matching TRBD2 (7 bases). From germline, CDR1 is MRHNA and CDR2 SNTAGT. The CDR3 has 16 residues. Trimming shortened V by 1 base and J by 2 bases, and 13 bases separated the two germline ends.